These 17 T cell receptor beta chains share one sample of origin, sequenced in a study of vaccination effects on CD4 cells after COVID-19. Culturing for roughly 10 days preceded CD4+ T cell isolation. Assay: immunoSEQ multiplex PCR; the TCRdb copy retains only in-frame clones and omits some. The table records tens of thousands of clones, 82% of them present only once. These receptors have no identified antigens. Sequencing was performed on CD4+ T cells from PBMCs cultured without peptide, taken before COVID-19 vaccination. The receptors here all came from a human donor who received a COVID-19 vaccine.

The rearrangement joins TRBV7-2 to TRBJ2-7; 10 nucleotides line up with TRBD2. This CDR3 is 15 amino acids long. From germline, CDR1 is SGHTA and CDR2 FQGNSA. CDR3 bases: TGTGCCAGCAGCATAGCGGGGGGCCCATCCTACGAGCAGTACGTC. Translation: CASSIAGGPSYEQYV.

V usage is TRBV15 and J usage is TRBJ1-6; D not resolved. Germline V gene lookup returns CDR1 LNHNV and CDR2 YYDKDF (reference sequence). This CDR3 spans 14 amino acids. V was pared by 2 bases and J by 4 bases, with 6 bases between. CDR3 bases: TGTGCCACCAGCAGAAAGGGTTATAATTCACCCCTCCACTTT. Translating it yields CATSRKGYNSPLHF.

V gene TRBV7-2 combines with J gene TRBJ2-7; the D gene is possibly TRBD1 (6 bases). This CDR3 is 14 amino acids long. Germline assignment: CDR1 SGHTA and CDR2 FQGNSA. Trimming left V 5 bases short and J 2 bases short, with 13 bases between. The CDR3 here is CASSIQQGAYEQYV. Written as DNA, the CDR3 is TGTGCCAGCAGCATACAACAGGGTGCCTACGAGCAGTACGTC.

The chain has TRBV11-2 and TRBJ2-5; D is uncertain. V lost 4 bases to trimming and J lost 5 bases, with 8 bases between them. Germline V lookup: CDR1 SGHAT, CDR2 FQNNGV. This CDR3 has 12 residues. The CDR3 here is CASSSDGETQYF. Written as DNA, the CDR3 is TGTGCCAGCAGCTCAGACGGGGAGACCCAGTACTTC.

CDR3 loop: CASSEGDFSSYEQYV. The CDR3 nucleotides are TGTGCCAGCAGTGAAGGTGACTTTTCCTCCTACGAGCAGTACGTC. V is TRBV6-1 and J is TRBJ2-7, with D uncertain. CDR1 and CDR2 (germline): MNHNS, SASEGT. The CDR3 length is 15 residues. The V gene lost 1 base and the J gene lost 0 bases, with 10 bases spanning the gap.

This clone was counted a few times. V is TRBV5-4 and J is TRBJ1-1; a possible D gene is TRBD1 (5 bases). The CDR3 length is 15 residues. Per germline, CDR1 SGHNT and CDR2 YYREEE (reference sequence). Trimming pared 0 bases from V and 4 bases from J, leaving 13 bases between. The CDR3 nucleotides are TGTGCCAGCAGCTTGGGACAGCCAGTAGGCACTGAAGCTTTCTTT. It codes for CASSLGQPVGTEAFF.

V is TRBV24-1 and J is TRBJ2-5, with 7 nucleotides matching TRBD1. The CDR3 consists of 16 residues. The trim removed 9 bases at V and 3 bases at J, leaving 15 bases unmatched. In germline, CDR1 is KGHDR, CDR2 SFDVKD. The CDR3 loop reads CATGTTGTASEETQYF. As DNA, the CDR3 is TGTGCCACCGGTACAACCGGGACAGCCTCCGAAGAGACCCAGTACTTC.

V usage is TRBV5-1 and J usage is TRBJ2-1; D might be TRBD2 (6 bases). Germline V gives CDR1 SGHRS, CDR2 YFSETQ. The length of the CDR3 is 15 residues. Trimming took off 1 base at V and 6 bases at J, with 14 bases between the two ends. CDR3 in amino acids: CASSLYGGRPNEQFF. CDR3 coding DNA: TGCGCCAGCAGCTTGTACGGGGGACGCCCCAATGAGCAGTTCTTC.

The chain links TRBV6-1 to TRBJ2-7; TRBD1 or TRBD2 may be the D gene (6 bases each). Germline lookup yields CDR1 MNHNS and CDR2 SASEGT. The germline V and J ends were trimmed by 2 bases and 6 bases, with 20 bases remaining between them. The CDR3 runs 16 residues. CDR3 protein: CASSEFWGAPSGEQYV. Here the CDR3 DNA reads TGTGCCAGCAGTGAATTTTGGGGGGCCCCGTCCGGCGAGCAGTACGTC.

The rearrangement links TRBV5-1 to TRBJ2-5; 7 positions agree with TRBD2. The CDR3 has 17 amino acids. V lost 1 base and J lost 1; bases outside the gene matches: 10. CDR1 is SGHRS and CDR2 is YFSETQ in the germline V gene. CDR3 region: CASSLSAGSSGQETQYF. The CDR3 DNA reads as TGCGCCAGCAGCTTGAGTGCGGGCTCTAGCGGCCAAGAGACCCAGTACTTC.

This chain connects TRBV7-3 to TRBJ2-7; D not resolved. V lost 11 bases to trimming and J lost 4 bases, with 9 bases between them. Germline V gene data show CDR1 as SGHTA and CDR2 as FQGTGA. The CDR3 is 10 residues long. DNA of the CDR3: TGTGCCCGACGAGGTTACGAGCAGTACGTC. It encodes CARRGYEQYV.

This chain uses TRBV5-1 with TRBJ2-7; 9 bases line up with TRBD1. The CDR3 is 16 amino acids. The trim removed 0 bases at V and 0 bases at J, leaving 4 bases unmatched. Germline V gene lookup returns CDR1 SGHRS and CDR2 YFSETQ. CDR3 DNA sequence: TGCGCCAGCAGCTTGGGCGACAGGGGGAGCTCCTACGAGCAGTACGTC. Its translation: CASSLGDRGSSYEQYV.

The gene calls are TRBV24-1 and TRBJ1-1; D perhaps matches TRBD1 (6 bases). This CDR3 has 16 amino acids. V dropped 0 bases and J dropped 4 bases, with 14 bases sitting between them. Germline-derived CDR1 and CDR2 are KGHDR and SFDVKD. CDR3 in amino acids: CATSDLQRGSCTEAFF. In nucleotides, the CDR3 is TGTGCCACCAGTGATTTGCAAAGGGGGAGCTGCACTGAAGCTTTCTTT.

This clone was observed a few times. The CDR3 DNA reads TGTGCCTGGAGTCCCGGGACAGGGAGAACCTATAGCAATCAGCCCCAGCATTTT. Translating gives CAWSPGTGRTYSNQPQHF. The J gene is TRBJ1-5, the V gene TRBV30; 9 bases align to TRBD1. CDR3 length: 18 residues. V lost 2 bases to trimming and J lost 0 bases; unmatched junction nucleotides: 11. Germline CDR1 reads GTSNPN; CDR2 reads SVGIG (reference sequence).

The chain uses TRBV15 and TRBJ1-2; D uncertain. The CDR3 extends over 14 amino acids. Trimming removed 0 bases at V and 8 bases at J, with 13 bases between. Germline CDR1 and CDR2: LNHNV and YYDKDF (reference sequence). The CDR3 DNA sequence: TGTGCCACCAGCAGAGATCCCCAGTCTGAGGGCTACACCTTC. Encoded protein: CATSRDPQSEGYTF.

The chain recombines TRBV18 with TRBJ2-1; 8 bases align to TRBD1. The length of the CDR3 is 13 residues. Germline V gives CDR1 KGHSH, CDR2 LQKENI. Trimming at V came to 6 bases and at J to 9 bases, leaving 7 bases not matched to a gene. The CDR3 DNA reads TGTGCCAGCTCCCCGGACAGGGCGGCTGAGCAGTTCTTC. It codes for CASSPDRAAEQFF. Filled out from reference TRBV18 and TRBJ2-1, the complete variable domain reads NAGVMQNPRHLVRRRGQEARLRCSPMKGHSHVYWYRQLPEEGLKFMVYLQKENIIDESGMPKERFSAEFPKEGPSILRIQQVVRGDSAAYFCASSPDRAAEQFFGPGTRLTVL.

The V gene is TRBV6-5, the J gene TRBJ1-4; D unclear. CDR1 and CDR2 from the germline V gene are MNHEY and SVGAGI. V was shortened by 6 bases and J by 10 bases, with 18 bases between the two germline ends. CDR3 length equals 14 residues. CDR3 coding DNA: TGTGCCAGCAGACCATCCCGGCCTCTGGTAAAACTGTTTTTT. Its translation is CASRPSRPLVKLFF.